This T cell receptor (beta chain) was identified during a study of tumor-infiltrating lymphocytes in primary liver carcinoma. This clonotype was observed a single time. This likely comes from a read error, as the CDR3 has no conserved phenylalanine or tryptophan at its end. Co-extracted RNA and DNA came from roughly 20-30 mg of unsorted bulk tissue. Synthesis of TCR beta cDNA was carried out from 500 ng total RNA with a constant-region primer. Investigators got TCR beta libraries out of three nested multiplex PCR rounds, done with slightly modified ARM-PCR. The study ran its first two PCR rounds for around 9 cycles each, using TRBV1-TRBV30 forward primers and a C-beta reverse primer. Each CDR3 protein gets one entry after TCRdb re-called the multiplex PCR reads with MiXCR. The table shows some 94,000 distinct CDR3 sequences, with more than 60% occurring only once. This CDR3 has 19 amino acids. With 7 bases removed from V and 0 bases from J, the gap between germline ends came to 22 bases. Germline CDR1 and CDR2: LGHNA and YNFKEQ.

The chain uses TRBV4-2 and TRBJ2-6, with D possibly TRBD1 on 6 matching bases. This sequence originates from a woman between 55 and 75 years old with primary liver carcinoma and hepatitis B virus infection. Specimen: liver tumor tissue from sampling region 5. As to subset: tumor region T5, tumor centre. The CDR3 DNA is TGTGCCAGCAACTCCCTGGGGGCAGCGGTCTCCTCTGGGGCCAACGTCCTGACTTTA. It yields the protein CASNSLGAAVSSGANVLTL.